This paragraph reports one T cell receptor (beta chain). This clone showed up just a few times. Its antigen is currently not known. Base quality data are lacking; no much larger clone is found one base away. The library was produced with the immunoSEQ multiplex PCR assay. TCRdb stores this immuneACCESS table with in-frame sequences only. Part of the clones is absent; in the studies checked, under half of the shortfall reflects unresolved V genes, and no reason is known for the rest. For this sample there are about 60,000 clones; about 70% appear just once. Jointly, the top ten make up roughly 8% of the sample. These data belong to a study of radiotherapy plus CTLA-4 blockade in lung cancer listed by TCRdb under 2018. Regarding the study in general: Among enrolled patients, around 20% had an objective response and 25% to 35% reached disease control.

The study tested focal radiation therapy combined with CTLA-4 blockade (ipilimumab) in patients with chemo-refractory metastatic non-small-cell lung cancer. The paper's findings and limits, for the study overall: After treatment with radiotherapy and ipilimumab, TCR clones that originated in tumors expanded in peripheral blood. Early dynamic changes in blood T cell clones, together with increased serum interferon-beta after radiation, were reported as the strongest predictors of response.

Source: peripheral blood, taken from a patient treated with radiotherapy plus ipilimumab. This clonotype was obtained from a human donor with non-small cell lung cancer whose response to radiotherapy plus ipilimumab could not be evaluated.

The CDR3 amino acid sequence is: CASSPRTTGELFF. In nucleotide form, the sequence is TGTGCCAGCAGCCCGCGCACCACCGGGGAGCTGTTTTTT. Recombination connected TRBV11-3 to TRBJ2-2, with an unclear D gene assignment. CDR1 and CDR2 (SGHNT, YENEEA) derive from the germline V gene. V and J lose 5 bases and 4 bases, and a span of 8 bases separates them. The CDR3 contains 13 residues, cysteine and phenylalanine counted. Only the CDR3 portion is preserved as DNA: 39 bases, with reading frame beginning at the first base.